These T cell receptor beta chains were read from a single sample in a study of blood T cells in healthy people across ages. From the 5' RACE reads, TCRdb called clonotypes with MiXCR, one entry per CDR3 protein. This table holds approximately 1,700,000 distinct CDR3 sequences, about two fifths found once. The sample comprised blood. The receptors originated from a human donor in good health. CDR3s include the opening cysteine and the closing phenylalanine or tryptophan. The order of the fields is J gene, V gene, D gene, CDR3 protein. D genes are given only for firm matches.

J gene: TRBJ2-1; V gene: TRBV4-2; D gene: TRBD2; CDR3 protein: CASSQGLAGGQGPSYNEQFF
J gene: TRBJ2-7; V gene: TRBV20-1; D gene: -; CDR3 protein: CSARDLAAAEQYF
J gene: TRBJ2-5; V gene: TRBV5-1; D gene: -; CDR3 protein: CASMRQSGEETQYF
J gene: TRBJ2-7; V gene: TRBV7-9; D gene: -; CDR3 protein: CASSSWTGRDEQYF
J gene: TRBJ2-3; V gene: TRBV7-9; D gene: -; CDR3 protein: CASSPTPINVTDTQYF
J gene: TRBJ1-2; V gene: TRBV24-1; D gene: -; CDR3 protein: CATSDPGLDGYTF
J gene: TRBJ2-4; V gene: TRBV6-5; D gene: -; CDR3 protein: CASSPERPSSYNEQYF
J gene: TRBJ1-1; V gene: TRBV7-9; D gene: TRBD1; CDR3 protein: CASSAGQATGIGNTEAFF
J gene: TRBJ2-5; V gene: TRBV6-2/TRBV6-3; D gene: TRBD2; CDR3 protein: CASSSPVILGLAEETQYF
J gene: TRBJ1-2; V gene: TRBV7-3; D gene: -; CDR3 protein: CASSQPGAGRNGYTF
J gene: TRBJ2-3; V gene: TRBV12-3/TRBV12-4; D gene: TRBD2; CDR3 protein: CASSPVAGAYTDTQYF
J gene: TRBJ2-2; V gene: TRBV27; D gene: -; CDR3 protein: CASSFLGGGELFF
J gene: -; V gene: TRBV14; D gene: -; CDR3 protein: CASSQDLTEYEQYF
J gene: -; V gene: TRBV9; D gene: -; CDR3 protein: CASSVDGGGPLDEQYF
J gene: -; V gene: TRBV9; D gene: -; CDR3 protein: CASSVDSSSGYEQYF
J gene: TRBJ2-6; V gene: TRBV9; D gene: -; CDR3 protein: CASSEGTSWISGANVLTF
J gene: TRBJ2-3; V gene: TRBV20-1; D gene: -; CDR3 protein: CSARNADPDLMRTDTRYF
J gene: TRBJ2-3; V gene: TRBV13; D gene: -; CDR3 protein: CASSLDRGLTDTQYF
J gene: TRBJ2-7; V gene: TRBV5-1; D gene: -; CDR3 protein: CASRLGYTRAYEQYF
J gene: TRBJ2-1; V gene: TRBV12-5; D gene: -; CDR3 protein: CASGPRDIYNEQFF
J gene: TRBJ2-3; V gene: TRBV10-3; D gene: TRBD1; CDR3 protein: CAIRDLNTGGPDTQYF
J gene: TRBJ2-7; V gene: TRBV29-1; D gene: TRBD1; CDR3 protein: CSVGTGEYEQYF
J gene: TRBJ2-5; V gene: TRBV20-1; D gene: -; CDR3 protein: CSADAGATPGQETQYF
J gene: TRBJ1-1; V gene: TRBV12-3/TRBV12-4; D gene: -; CDR3 protein: CASSPIPSTKRTEAFF
J gene: TRBJ1-1; V gene: TRBV12-3/TRBV12-4; D gene: TRBD1; CDR3 protein: CASSGAGQTNTEAFF
J gene: TRBJ1-6; V gene: TRBV6-2/TRBV6-3; D gene: -; CDR3 protein: CASSYWDSPLHF
J gene: TRBJ2-1; V gene: TRBV4-2; D gene: -; CDR3 protein: CASSQAEAGPSYEQFF
J gene: TRBJ1-6; V gene: TRBV28; D gene: -; CDR3 protein: CASSFVLQRVSYNSPLHF
J gene: TRBJ2-1; V gene: TRBV20-1; D gene: -; CDR3 protein: CSALLFSHANEQFF
J gene: TRBJ2-1; V gene: TRBV29-1; D gene: -; CDR3 protein: CSVEVRLGVDEQFF
J gene: TRBJ2-6; V gene: TRBV7-2; D gene: TRBD2; CDR3 protein: CASSEDATSGGAGANVLTF